The 17 T cell receptor beta chains below all came from one sample that was sequenced in a study of molecular identifiers for immune sequencing clone quantification. TCRdb reprocessed the PCR reads with MiXCR, giving one entry per CDR3 protein. This table holds 250,000 to 400,000 distinct CDR3 sequences, 20% to 25% found once. Sample: naive CD8+ T cells from blood, with Jurkat cell RNA spiked in. The sample's subset: FACS-sorted CD8+CD4-CCR7+CD45RA+ naive T cells. These receptors were taken from a human donor in good health. Some libraries in this study had Jurkat cell RNA spiked in.

This clonotype was detected once. A much larger clone sits a single nucleotide away, making a read error possible. The CDR3 does not end in the conserved phenylalanine or tryptophan, so this is likely a read error. The chain recombines TRBV5-4 with TRBJ1-1, with unresolved D. Trimming removed 0 bases from V and 1 base from J, with 10 bases in between. This CDR3 comprises 15 residues. CDR1 and CDR2 (germline): SGHNT, YYREEE (reference sequence). CDR3 protein: CASSLEGAPNTEAFY. CDR3 coding DNA: TGTGCCAGCAGCTTGGAAGGTGCCCCGAACACTGAAGCTTTCTAT.

The genes are TRBV9 and TRBJ1-4, with no clear D. V dropped 0 bases and J dropped 0 bases, with 9 bases sitting between them. CDR1 and CDR2 from the germline V gene are SGDLS and YYNGEE. The CDR3 is 16 residues long. CDR3 in amino acids: CASSVGGSATNEKLFF. The CDR3 DNA reads TGTGCCAGCAGCGTAGGTGGGTCGGCAACTAATGAAAAACTGTTTTTT. Based on the CDR3 plus reference TRBV9 and TRBJ1-4, the full variable domain is DSGVTQTPKHLITATGQRVTLRCSPRSGDLSVYWYQQSLDQGLQFLIQYYNGEERAKGNILERFSAQQFPDLHSELNLSSLELGDSALYFCASSVGGSATNEKLFFGSGTQLSVL.

The table lists this clonotype with a few counts. DNA of the CDR3: TGCGCCAGCAGTGATTGGCAGGGGATAGAGACCCAGTACTTC. It specifies CASSDWQGIETQYF. V is TRBV10-2 and J is TRBJ2-5; the D gene is possibly TRBD1 (6 bases). The germline V and J ends were trimmed by 3 bases and 4 bases, with 12 bases remaining between them. CDR3 length: 14 amino acids. From germline, CDR1 is WSHSY and CDR2 SAAADI.

This clonotype was seen at least ten times. The V gene is TRBV29-1, the J gene TRBJ1-1; D gene unclear. Germline V gene lookup returns CDR1 SQVTM and CDR2 ANQGSEA. The V end lost 6 bases, the J end lost 0 bases, and 11 bases lay between the germline ends. This CDR3 comprises 13 residues. The CDR3 reads CSVLPWVNTEAFF. Here the CDR3 DNA reads TGCAGCGTGCTGCCCTGGGTGAACACTGAAGCTTTCTTT.

The sample holds many counts of this clonotype. The chain combines TRBV7-9 with TRBJ1-5; tentative D call: TRBD1 (6 bases). The germline gives CDR1 SEHNR, CDR2 FQNEAQ (reference sequence). CDR3 length equals 15 residues. The ends were cut back, 4 bases at V and 6 bases at J, with 16 bases in the middle. The CDR3 sequence is CASSSGPMGAQPQHF. Written as DNA, the CDR3 is TGTGCCAGCAGCTCGGGACCCATGGGGGCTCAGCCCCAGCATTTT.

The chain is built from TRBV29-1 and TRBJ1-1; 7 bases line up with TRBD1. CDR1 and CDR2 (germline): SQVTM, ANQGSEA. After removal of 6 bases from V and 4 bases from J, the junction contained 11 bases not matched to a gene. CDR3 length: 14 residues. The CDR3: CSVDEGQVITEAFF. CDR3 coding DNA: TGCAGCGTCGATGAAGGACAGGTCATCACTGAAGCTTTCTTT.

This clonotype was picked up many times. The J gene is TRBJ2-2, the V gene TRBV24-1, with a possible D match to TRBD1 (5 bases). Trimming pared 1 base from V and 4 bases from J, leaving 21 bases between. The CDR3 contains 19 residues. The germline CDR1 and CDR2 sequences are KGHDR and SFDVKD. CDR3 in DNA: TGTGCCACCAGTGATTTTGCCCGTTATCGTAGGGGCGGCACCGGGGAGCTGTTTTTT. Its translation is CATSDFARYRRGGTGELFF.

As for this clonotype: A much bigger clone sits one base away, suggesting this may be a read error. The chain recombines TRBV5-3 with TRBJ2-7; D gene uncertain. TRBV5-3 is noted as an ORF with a role that remains uncertain. The CDR3 length is 13 residues. Trimming stripped 8 bases from V and 5 bases from J, with 17 bases between. The DNA of the CDR3 is TGTGCCAGCACCGAGGACGGAGCCCACGAGCAGTACTTC. Translation: CASTEDGAHEQYF.

V usage is TRBV5-1 and J usage is TRBJ1-5, with D possibly being TRBD1 (6 bases). Germline V gene lookup returns CDR1 SGHRS and CDR2 YFSETQ. This CDR3 spans 17 amino acids. V shed 0 bases and J shed 0 bases, with 13 bases lying between them. CDR3 DNA sequence: TGCGCCAGCAGCTTGGTGGGGGGCCCTTATAGCAATCAGCCCCAGCATTTT. It is translated as CASSLVGGPYSNQPQHF.

With regard to this clonotype: This could be a read error, since a much larger clone is one nucleotide away. The V call is TRBV5-8, the J call TRBJ2-3; no firm D call. V gave up 0 bases and J gave up 4 bases, with 12 bases separating them. The CDR3 contains 15 residues. The germline CDR1 and CDR2 sequences are SGHTS and YDEGEE. CDR3 amino acids: CASSLAFRSADTQYF. Here the CDR3 DNA reads TGTGCCAGCAGCTTGGCTTTCAGAAGCGCAGATACGCAGTATTTT.

This clonotype was detected many times. V gene TRBV24-1 combines with J gene TRBJ2-3, with D possibly TRBD2 on 6 matching bases. The CDR3 consists of 16 residues. The V gene's germline CDR1 is KGHDR and CDR2 SFDVKD. V was cut by 1 base and J by 0 bases, with 10 bases left in between. Written as DNA, the CDR3 is TGTGCCACCAGTGATTTACGGCGGGATAGCACAGATACGCAGTATTTT. This gives the protein CATSDLRRDSTDTQYF.

This clonotype was seen ten or more times. This rearrangement joins TRBV12-3 or TRBV12-4 to TRBJ2-1; D possibly uses TRBD1 or TRBD2 (5 bases each). CDR3 length: 13 residues. The germline V and J ends were trimmed by 4 bases and 6 bases, with 10 bases remaining between them. For the CDR3, the DNA is TGTGCCAGCAGTTGGGGGAGAGTCAATGAGCAGTTCTTC. The encoded protein is CASSWGRVNEQFF.

As regards this clonotype: The junction shows a germline mismatch at one end, possibly a read error. This chain connects TRBV2 to TRBJ2-3; 12 bases match TRBD2. The CDR3 is 15 residues long. CDR1 is SNHLY and CDR2 is FYNNEI in the germline V gene. The CDR3 protein is CASKTSGGSTDTQCF. CDR3 bases: TGTGCCAGCAAGACTAGCGGGGGTAGCACAGATACGCAGTGTTTT.

This clonotype was seen at least ten times. The V and J genes are TRBV4-3 and TRBJ2-1, with no clear D. The CDR3 is made up of 16 amino acids. V lost 0 bases and J lost 0, with 9 bases in between. The germline gives CDR1 LGHNA, CDR2 YSLEER. The CDR3 here is CASSQDPVSSYNEQFF. CDR3 in DNA: TGCGCCAGCAGCCAAGATCCGGTCAGCTCCTACAATGAGCAGTTCTTC.

This clonotype came up a few times. This chain links TRBV27 with TRBJ2-1; D uncertain. The germline V gene has CDR1 MNHEY and CDR2 SMNVEV (reference sequence). The V end was cut by 2 bases, the J end by 5 bases, with 10 bases between. The CDR3 spans 14 residues. This CDR3 is CASSLPGQNNEQFF. CDR3 in DNA: TGTGCCAGCAGTTTACCCGGCCAGAACAATGAGCAGTTCTTC.

The sample holds a few counts of this clonotype. The CDR3 spells CASRQVYDEKLFF. The CDR3 nucleotides read TGTGCCAGCCGACAGGTGTACGATGAAAAACTGTTTTTT. V gene TRBV2 combines with J gene TRBJ1-4; D perhaps matches TRBD1 (6 bases). Trimming took off 8 bases at V and 6 bases at J, with 13 bases between the two ends. CDR3 length equals 13 residues. CDR1 SNHLY and CDR2 FYNNEI come from the germline V gene.

This chain connects TRBV7-8 to TRBJ2-7; perhaps D is TRBD1 or TRBD2 (5 bases each). V shed 5 bases and J shed 0 bases, with 17 bases lying between them. Germline V gene sequence: CDR1 SGHVS, CDR2 FQNEAQ. CDR3 length equals 16 residues. CDR3 amino acids: CASSPPRGQSSYEQYF. CDR3 sequence (DNA): TGTGCCAGCAGCCCCCCCCGGGGCCAGAGCTCCTACGAGCAGTACTTC.